The next 27 T cell receptor beta chains were all read from a single sample in a study of blood T cells in healthy people across ages (dated by TCRdb to between 2014 and 2016). Libraries were prepared through 5' RACE. Reads for this sample came from an Illumina HiSeq 2500. The second PCR ran for about 6 to 12 cycles and used a J-beta primer mix along with a sample-barcoded 5' primer. TCRdb trimmed public reads at Q25 via fastp, called clones via MiXCR and kept in-frame beta chains. Identical CDR3 protein sequences are pooled into one entry, listed with their most common genes and DNA. Recorded for this sample are around 700,000 distinct CDR3 sequences; around 25% of them occurred a single time. The top ten clones comprise around 9.2% of the sample. This sample was also put to use in a study of T cells of mothers and their children.

Sequenced material: blood. Every receptor here comes from a boy younger than 18 in good health.

The chain is built from TRBV9 and TRBJ1-2, with 7 bases fitting TRBD1. V lost 2 bases to trimming and J lost 5 bases; unmatched junction nucleotides: 15. There are 17 residues in the CDR3. Germline CDR1 reads SGDLS; CDR2 reads YYNGEE. The CDR3 spells CASSVGTAFPRQYGYTF. In nucleotides, the CDR3 is TGTGCCAGCAGCGTTGGGACAGCTTTTCCCCGTCAGTATGGCTACACCTTC.

This sequence joins TRBV12-3 or TRBV12-4 and TRBJ2-2, with TRBD1 matching 8 bases. The CDR3 is 14 amino acids. V dropped 2 bases and J dropped 6; count of bases not matched to a gene: 2. The DNA of the CDR3 is TGTGCCAGCAGTTTACAGGGGGCCTCCGGGGAGCTGTTTTTT. Its translation is CASSLQGASGELFF.

CDR3 protein: CASSVRSDTQYF. CDR3 sequence (DNA): TGTGCCAGCAGCGTACGAAGCGATACGCAGTATTTT. The chain employs TRBV9 and TRBJ2-3; D gene ambiguous. The V gene's germline CDR1 is SGDLS and CDR2 YYNGEE. This CDR3 region has 12 residues. The V and J ends lost 1 base and 6 bases respectively, with 6 bases between them.

This clonotype has just a few counts. The V call is TRBV20-1, the J call TRBJ2-7; 10 nucleotides line up with TRBD2. Germline V gene lookup returns CDR1 DFQATT and CDR2 SNEGSKA (reference sequence). The CDR3 is 14 amino acids. In DNA, the CDR3 is TGCAGCGCCTATCGGACTAGCGGTAGCTACGAGCAGTACTTC. Its translation is CSAYRTSGSYEQYF.

The chain uses TRBV7-6 and TRBJ2-1; D may be TRBD2 (6 bases). CDR3 length: 15 residues. Trimming left V 1 base short and J 9 bases short, with 16 bases between. Germline CDR1 SGHVS, CDR2 FNYEAQ. DNA of the CDR3: TGTGCCAGCAGCTTAGGGGAGGTGGTTGGACGTGAGCAGTTCTTC. This sequence encodes CASSLGEVVGREQFF.

This clonotype appeared once. The chain joins TRBV7-9 to TRBJ1-2; D might be TRBD1 (6 bases). The CDR3 covers 14 residues. V was trimmed by 6 bases and J by 7 bases, leaving 18 bases between them. Germline V lookup: CDR1 SEHNR, CDR2 FQNEAQ (reference sequence). The CDR3 loop reads CASRLQDRNRGYTF. The CDR3 DNA sequence: TGTGCCAGCAGACTTCAGGACAGAAACCGTGGCTACACCTTC. Complete variable domain (other parts from reference TRBV7-9 and TRBJ1-2): DTGVSQNPRHKITKRGQNVTFRCDPISEHNRLYWYRQTLGQGPEFLTYFQNEAQLEKSRLLSDRFSAERPKGSFSTLEIQRTEQGDSAMYLCASRLQDRNRGYTFGSGTRLTVV.

The CDR3: CASSEPDRGSNYGYTF. The CDR3 DNA follows: TGTGCCAGCAGCGAGCCGGACAGGGGGTCTAACTATGGCTACACCTTC. The chain recombines TRBV9 with TRBJ1-2; 10 bases map to TRBD1. From germline, CDR1 is SGDLS and CDR2 YYNGEE. This CDR3 has 16 residues. Trimming at V came to 3 bases and at J to 0 bases, leaving 5 bases not matched to a gene.

This clonotype was seen only a few times. The V and J genes are TRBV10-3 and TRBJ2-5; D is uncertain. TRBJ2-7 explains the end of the DNA better; the J call may be wrong. In germline, CDR1 is ENHRY, CDR2 SYGVKD. The CDR3 is made up of 15 amino acids. The CDR3 sequence: CAISESGRQAAEQYF. The CDR3 DNA is TGTGCCATCAGTGAGTCGGGCCGTCAGGCCGCCGAGCAGTACTTC.

This clonotype was recorded a few times. This rearrangement joins TRBV2 to TRBJ2-1, with D possibly matching TRBD1 (5 bases). The V gene lost 3 bases and the J gene lost 0 bases, with 9 bases spanning the gap. In germline, CDR1 is SNHLY, CDR2 FYNNEI. There are 15 residues in the CDR3. The CDR3, as DNA: TGTGCCAGCAGTGATCCCAGGGCCTCCTACAATGAGCAGTTCTTC. Protein sequence: CASSDPRASYNEQFF.

The chain is built from TRBV20-1 and TRBJ1-1, with TRBD1 matching over 10 bases. Germline CDR1 DFQATT, CDR2 SNEGSKA (reference sequence). This CDR3 spans 16 amino acids. Unmatched junction bases numbered 4, after V lost 0 bases and J lost 0 bases. For the CDR3, the DNA is TGCAGTGCTAGAGAGACAGGGGGCGGCATGAACACTGAAGCTTTCTTT. Amino acids: CSARETGGGMNTEAFF.

This clonotype turned up a few times. V is TRBV11-2 and J is TRBJ2-1; 10 nucleotides match TRBD2. CDR1 is SGHAT and CDR2 is FQNNGV in the germline V gene. The V gene end was trimmed by 4 bases and the J gene end by 6 bases; junction bases not matched to a gene: 9. CDR3 size: 16 residues. CDR3 in DNA: TGTGCCAGCAGCTCGACTAGCGGGCCGTTGGGCAATGAGCAGTTCTTC. This gives the protein CASSSTSGPLGNEQFF. Using reference TRBV11-2 and TRBJ2-1 for the parts outside the CDR3, the full variable domain is EAGVAQSPRYKIIEKRQSVAFWCNPISGHATLYWYQQILGQGPKLLIQFQNNGVVDDSQLPKDRFSAERLKGVDSTLKIQPAKLEDSAVYLCASSSTSGPLGNEQFFGPGTRLTVL.

This clonotype has just a few counts. The conserved phenylalanine or tryptophan normally closing the CDR3 is absent here, so this likely arose from a read error. The chain links TRBV27 to TRBJ2-7; D is ambiguous. The germline V gene encodes CDR1 MNHEY and CDR2 SMNVEV (reference sequence). The CDR3 loop spans 14 amino acids. V lost 4 bases to trimming and J lost 3 bases, with 13 bases between them. The CDR3 region is CASSSSSHYYEQYL. The CDR3 DNA reads TGTGCCAGCAGTTCCTCGTCCCACTACTACGAGCAGTACCTC.

J is TRBJ1-4 and V is TRBV25-1; D possibly corresponds to TRBD1 (5 bases). Germline CDR1 MGHDK, CDR2 SYGVNS. V was trimmed by 3 bases and J by 1 base, leaving 9 bases between them. This CDR3 region has 15 residues. The CDR3 nucleotides read TGTGCCAGCAGTGAGTTTGGGGGAACTAATGAAAAACTGTTTTTT. Residues: CASSEFGGTNEKLFF.

This clonotype was counted a single time. V usage is TRBV29-1 and J usage is TRBJ2-3, with D possibly being TRBD1 (6 bases). Judging by the DNA end, TRBJ1-5 fits better; the J call may be wrong. The CDR3 consists of 14 residues. The germline CDR1 and CDR2 sequences are SQVTM and ANQGSEA. The CDR3 bases are TGCAGCGTTGGGGACACCCGACGCACAGATACGCAGCATTTT. Its protein is CSVGDTRRTDTQHF.

In this sample, this clonotype turned up many times. The rearrangement uses TRBV12-3 or TRBV12-4 and TRBJ2-7, with 9 nucleotides matching TRBD2. Trimming at V came to 5 bases and at J to 5 bases, leaving 13 bases not matched to a gene. The CDR3 has 16 residues. The CDR3 DNA is TGTGCCAGCAGTCAGACCCTCCTAGCGGGACGAAACGAGCAGTACTTC. Its protein is CASSQTLLAGRNEQYF.

The sample holds many counts of this clonotype. Relative to the germline gene, one junction end is altered; a read error may explain this. The chain joins TRBV3-1 to TRBJ2-3, with D unclear. CDR3 size: 13 residues. Germline V lookup: CDR1 LGHDT, CDR2 YNNKEL (reference sequence). CDR3 amino acids: CASSQDRADTQYF. The CDR3, as DNA: TGCGCCAGCAGCCAAGATCGGGCAGATACGCAGTATTTT.

CDR3 bases: TGTGCCAGCACCACACCTCAGGGGAATGAGCAGTTCTTC. Amino acids: CASTTPQGNEQFF. V is TRBV28 and J is TRBJ2-1, with D possibly TRBD1 on 6 matching bases. V was shortened by 7 bases and J by 7 bases, with 14 bases between the two germline ends. This CDR3 spans 13 amino acids. In germline, CDR1 is MDHEN, CDR2 SYDVKM.

In its sample, this clonotype was seen a few times. The chain couples TRBV29-1 to TRBJ2-7, with D maybe TRBD2 (6 bases). Germline values: CDR1 SQVTM, CDR2 ANQGSEA. The CDR3 sequence is 14 residues long. Trimming cost V 6 bases and J 2 bases, with 17 bases left between them. The CDR3 DNA sequence: TGCAGCGTCGAACTCCCTGGGAGGACCTACGAGCAGTACTTC. It codes for CSVELPGRTYEQYF.

The chain uses TRBV20-1 and TRBJ2-3, with TRBD2 matching over 9 bases. CDR1 and CDR2 (germline): DFQATT, SNEGSKA (reference sequence). This CDR3 region has 15 residues. Trimming at V came to 3 bases and at J to 6 bases, leaving 10 bases not matched to a gene. The CDR3 nucleotides are TGCAGTGCTAGTCCCGTAGCGGGAGTCGGGGATACGCAGTATTTT. As protein: CSASPVAGVGDTQYF.

The V and J genes are TRBV7-2 and TRBJ2-4; either TRBD1 or TRBD2 may supply D (6 bases each). The CDR3 has 15 amino acids. The V end was cut by 6 bases, the J end by 1 base, with 13 bases between. Germline assignment: CDR1 SGHTA and CDR2 FQGNSA. CDR3 sequence (DNA): TGTGCCAGCAGGTTGGGGGCGGGGGCCAAAAACATTCAGTACTTC. Amino acids: CASRLGAGAKNIQYF.

V gene TRBV29-1 combines with J gene TRBJ1-1; TRBD1 matches 11 bases. This CDR3 is 13 amino acids long. The germline V gene has CDR1 SQVTM and CDR2 ANQGSEA. V shed 6 bases, J shed 7 bases, and the junction held 7 bases outside the gene matches. CDR3 sequence (DNA): TGCAGCGTAGGGACAGGGGGTAGCTTTGAAGCTTTCTTT. Translated: CSVGTGGSFEAFF. The variable domain in full, completed from reference TRBV29-1 and TRBJ1-1, reads SAVISQKPSRDICQRGTSLTIQCQVDSQVTMMFWYRQQPGQSLTLIATANQGSEATYESGFVIDKFPISRPNLTFSTLTVSNMSPEDSSIYLCSVGTGGSFEAFFGQGTRLTVV.

This clonotype was found a few times. Relative to the germline gene, one junction end is altered; a read error may explain this. The CDR3 is CAGSQAEGVGEKLFF. DNA for the CDR3: TGCGCCGGCAGCCAAGCGGAAGGGGTTGGGGAAAAGCTGTTTTTT. The chain employs TRBV4-3 and TRBJ1-4, with a weak D call TRBD1 (5 bases). This CDR3 spans 15 amino acids. CDR1 and CDR2 (germline): LGHNA, YSLEER.

This clonotype was picked up a small number of times. The genes are TRBV6-2 or TRBV6-3 and TRBJ1-1; TRBD1 might be the D (6 bases). The CDR3 contains 14 residues. CDR1 MNHEY and CDR2 SVGEGT come from the germline V gene. V was clipped by 5 bases and J by 1 base, with 11 bases between them. CDR3 nucleotide sequence: TGTGCCAGCAGTAACAGGGAGTCGAACACTGAAGCTTTCTTT. It yields the protein CASSNRESNTEAFF.

The chain employs TRBV20-1 and TRBJ2-3, with D maybe TRBD1 (6 bases). The CDR3 has 14 amino acids. CDR1 and CDR2 from the germline V gene are DFQATT and SNEGSKA (reference sequence). The V gene lost 6 bases and the J gene lost 0 bases, with 13 bases spanning the gap. The CDR3 sequence: CSAKTGPSTDTQYF. The CDR3 DNA sequence: TGCAGTGCCAAGACAGGACCTAGCACAGATACGCAGTATTTT.

Only a few counts were recorded for this clonotype. This rearrangement joins TRBV5-6 to TRBJ1-1; 8 nucleotides line up with TRBD1. The V segment lost 4 bases and the J segment 5 bases; nucleotides outside the gene matches: 4. Germline V gene data show CDR1 as SGHDT and CDR2 as YYEEEE. The CDR3 is 13 residues long. CDR3 protein: CASSTGGGTEAFF. The CDR3 nucleotides read TGTGCCAGCAGCACAGGGGGTGGGACTGAAGCTTTCTTT. The full variable domain, rest sourced from reference TRBV5-6 and TRBJ1-1, is DAGVTQSPTHLIKTRGQQVTLRCSPKSGHDTVSWYQQALGQGPQFIFQYYEEEERQRGNFPDRFSGHQFPNYSSELNVNALLLGDSALYLCASSTGGGTEAFFGQGTRLTVV.

The gene calls are TRBV7-9 and TRBJ2-5; 13 nucleotides match TRBD2. The junction had 8 bases not matched to a gene; V was cut back by 5 bases and J by 5 bases. This CDR3 is 16 amino acids long. CDR1 SEHNR and CDR2 FQNEAQ come from the germline V gene (reference sequence). This chain's CDR3 is CASSVRLAGGPETQYF. The CDR3 bases are TGTGCCAGCAGCGTCAGACTAGCGGGGGGCCCGGAGACCCAGTACTTC.

Notes on this clonotype: No conserved phenylalanine or tryptophan is present at the end of the CDR3, so a read error is the likely explanation. The V and J genes are TRBV3-1 and TRBJ2-5, with no clear D. The ends were cut back, 3 bases at V and 4 bases at J, with 15 bases in the middle. The CDR3 runs to 15 residues. From germline, CDR1 is LGHDT and CDR2 YNNKEL (reference sequence). The chain's CDR3 is CASSQEDSTGETQYL. The CDR3 nucleotides are TGTGCCAGCAGCCAGGAAGACTCAACCGGAGAGACCCAGTACCTC.